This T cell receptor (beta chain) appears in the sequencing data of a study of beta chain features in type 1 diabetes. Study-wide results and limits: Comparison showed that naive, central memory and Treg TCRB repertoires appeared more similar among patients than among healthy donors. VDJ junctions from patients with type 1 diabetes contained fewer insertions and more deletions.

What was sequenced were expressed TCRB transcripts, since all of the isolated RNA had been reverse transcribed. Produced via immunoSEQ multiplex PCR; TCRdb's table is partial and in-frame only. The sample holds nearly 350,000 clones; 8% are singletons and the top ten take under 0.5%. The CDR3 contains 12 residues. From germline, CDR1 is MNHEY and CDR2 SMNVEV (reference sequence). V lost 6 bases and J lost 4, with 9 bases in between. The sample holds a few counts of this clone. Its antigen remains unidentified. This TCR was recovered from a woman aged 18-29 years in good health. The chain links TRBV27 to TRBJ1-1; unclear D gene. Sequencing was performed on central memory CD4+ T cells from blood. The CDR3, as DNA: TGTGCCAGCAGCAATTATCCCACTGAAGCTTTCTTT. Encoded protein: CASSNYPTEAFF.